The T cell receptor (beta chain) described here comes from a study of T cell responses to AZD1222 COVID-19 vaccine. Study-level points and caveats: CD4 TCRs linked to vaccination spanned spike, dominating at 160-218 and 743-854. Elevations in Spike-specific TCR breadth and depth followed administration of two AZD1222 doses.

Some clones are missing from TCRdb's copy, which holds only in-frame ones; the method was immunoSEQ multiplex PCR. Here the sample spans 80,000 to 100,000 clones, 75% to 90% being singletons. A remark on this clone: Its target is unknown.

The V gene's germline CDR1 is SGHTA and CDR2 FQGNSA. The CDR3 loop spans 15 amino acids. The V and J ends lost 1 base and 0 bases respectively, with 7 bases between them. The specimen was peripheral blood, collected 28 days after the second AZD1222 dose. The chain is built from TRBV7-2 and TRBJ1-5; tentative D call: TRBD1 (5 bases). This TCR came from an adult who received the AZD1222 COVID-19 vaccine. CDR3 bases: TGTGCCAGCAGCTTAGGGACATCTAGCAATCAGCCCCAGCATTTT. Its protein is CASSLGTSSNQPQHF.